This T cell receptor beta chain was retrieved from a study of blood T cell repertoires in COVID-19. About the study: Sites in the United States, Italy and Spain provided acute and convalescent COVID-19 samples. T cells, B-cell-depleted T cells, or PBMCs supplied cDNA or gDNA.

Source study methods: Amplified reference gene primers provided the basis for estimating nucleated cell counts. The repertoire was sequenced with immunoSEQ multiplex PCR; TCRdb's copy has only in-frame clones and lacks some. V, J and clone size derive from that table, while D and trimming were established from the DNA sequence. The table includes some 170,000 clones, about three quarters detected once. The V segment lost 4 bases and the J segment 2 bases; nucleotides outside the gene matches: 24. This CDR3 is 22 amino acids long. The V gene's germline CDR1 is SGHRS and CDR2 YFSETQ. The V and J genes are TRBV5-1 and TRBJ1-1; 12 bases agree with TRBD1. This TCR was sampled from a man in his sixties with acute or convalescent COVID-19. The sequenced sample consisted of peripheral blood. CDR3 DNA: TGCGCCAGCAGCCGTAAACCTCCTACCGGGACAGGGGGCTTAAATTCTAACACTGAAGCTTTCTTT. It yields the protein CASSRKPPTGTGGLNSNTEAFF.